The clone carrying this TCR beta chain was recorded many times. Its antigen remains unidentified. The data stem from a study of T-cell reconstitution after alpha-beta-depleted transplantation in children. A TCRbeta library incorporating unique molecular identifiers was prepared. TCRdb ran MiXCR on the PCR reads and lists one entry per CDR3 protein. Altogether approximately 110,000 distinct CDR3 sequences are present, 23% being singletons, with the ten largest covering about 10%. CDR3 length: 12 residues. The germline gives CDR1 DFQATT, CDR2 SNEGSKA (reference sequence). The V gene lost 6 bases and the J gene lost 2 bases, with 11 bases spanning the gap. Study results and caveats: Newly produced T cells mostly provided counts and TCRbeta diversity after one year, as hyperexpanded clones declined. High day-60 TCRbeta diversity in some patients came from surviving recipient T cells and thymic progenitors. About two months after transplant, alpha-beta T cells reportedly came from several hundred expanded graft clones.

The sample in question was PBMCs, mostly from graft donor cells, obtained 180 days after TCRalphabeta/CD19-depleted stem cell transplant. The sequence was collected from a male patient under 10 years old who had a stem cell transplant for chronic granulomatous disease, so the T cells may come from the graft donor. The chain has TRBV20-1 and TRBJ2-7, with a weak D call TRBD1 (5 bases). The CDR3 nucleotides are TGCAGTGCGGGGCCGTATACCTACGAGCAGTACTTC. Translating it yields CSAGPYTYEQYF.